The source of this TCR beta chain is a study of blood T cell repertoires in COVID-19. About the research overall: Donors in the United States, Italy and Spain gave samples during acute or convalescent COVID-19. PBMCs, B-cell-depleted T cells, or T cells provided the cDNA or gDNA that made up the material.

Source study methods: Amplifying reference gene primers gave estimates of nucleated cell counts. Profiled with immunoSEQ multiplex PCR; TCRdb holds only in-frame clones, not every one. From that table come the V and J calls and clone size; the DNA was used to work out D and trimming. The repertoire holds some 220,000 clones, with approximately 78% as singletons. This receptor was taken from a woman aged 65 to 85 with COVID-19, enrolled during active disease. Sequenced material: peripheral blood.

Here the CDR3 reads CASRPEGQGGGYGYTF. As DNA, the CDR3 is TGTGCCAGCAGGCCAGAGGGACAGGGGGGCGGCTATGGCTACACCTTC. The chain combines TRBV28 with TRBJ1-2, with 11 bases aligning to TRBD1. Germline CDR1 and CDR2: MDHEN and SYDVKM. V lost 6 bases to trimming and J lost 4 bases; unmatched junction nucleotides: 10. This CDR3 comprises 16 residues.